One T cell receptor beta chain is described in this entry. What it recognizes is unknown. Generated by immunoSEQ multiplex PCR, the TCRdb table keeps only in-frame clones and is missing some. The data hold about 44,000 clones, with about 90% observed a single time. The data originate from a study of OX40 agonist ivuxolimab in advanced cancers. Study outcomes and limitations: Clonal expansion from baseline to week 6 occurred in both CD4+ and CD8+ T cells. Specificity for antigen went undetermined in the expanded peripheral T cells.

Blood specimens came from baseline, cycle 4 day 1, and cycle 7 day 1. Trimming left V 5 bases short and J 9 bases short, with 23 bases between. The CDR3 length is 16 residues. Germline CDR1 and CDR2: SGHVS and FQNEAQ. The sample consisted of CD4+ or CD8+ T cells sorted from blood, taken in a trial of the OX40 agonist ivuxolimab. The receptor was derived from an adult with an advanced solid tumor such as melanoma, head and neck, liver or kidney cancer. V usage is TRBV7-8 and J usage is TRBJ2-1; D unclear. The CDR3 DNA reads TGTGCCAGCAGCCCCACCCTCCTGGCCTTTAATAGTGAGCAGTTCTTC. Encoded protein: CASSPTLLAFNSEQFF.